The clone carrying this T cell receptor (beta chain) was counted only a few times. The data originate from a study of control samples from healthy donors and cancer patients. Some clones are missing from TCRdb's copy, which holds only in-frame ones; the method was immunoSEQ multiplex PCR. The sample lists approximately 80,000 clones; 88% were seen once. Germline lookup yields CDR1 MGHRA and CDR2 YSYEKL. The CDR3 is 16 amino acids. The V and J ends lost 0 bases and 4 bases, in that order; junction bases with no gene match: 6. Material for sequencing was blood. The chain combines TRBV4-1 with TRBJ1-5; 7 positions agree with TRBD1. This receptor was taken from a woman aged 45-59 years in good health. The DNA of the CDR3 is TGCGCCAGCAGCCAAGATTCCGGGACAGTTAATCAGCCCCAGCATTTT. As protein: CASSQDSGTVNQPQHF.